This T cell receptor (beta chain) is from a study of shared clonotypes between healthy human individuals. The table came from immunoSEQ multiplex PCR; TCRdb's copy has only in-frame clones and leaves some out. The sample holds 550,000 to 700,000 clones, 73% seen once. Splitting the CD4+ cells yielded a CD45RA+ naive subset and a CD45RA-negative memory subset. The V gene lost 5 bases and the J gene lost 2 bases, with 12 bases spanning the gap. Germline V lookup: CDR1 LNHDA, CDR2 SQIVND (reference sequence). The CDR3 is 14 amino acids. The chain combines TRBV19 with TRBJ1-2; the D gene is possibly TRBD1 (5 bases). The clonotype originates from a woman aged 25 to 39 in good health. The material sequenced was memory CD4+ T cells sorted from blood. As for subset: CD45RA-negative fraction. CDR3 amino acids: CASSRSRGNYGYTF. CDR3 bases: TGTGCCAGTAGTCGGAGTAGGGGCAACTATGGCTACACCTTC. Full variable domain (missing parts from reference TRBV19 and TRBJ1-2): DGGITQSPKYLFRKEGQNVTLSCEQNLNHDAMYWYRQDPGQGLRLIYYSQIVNDFQKGDIAEGYSVSREKKESFPLTVTSAQKNPTAFYLCASSRSRGNYGYTFGSGTRLTVV.